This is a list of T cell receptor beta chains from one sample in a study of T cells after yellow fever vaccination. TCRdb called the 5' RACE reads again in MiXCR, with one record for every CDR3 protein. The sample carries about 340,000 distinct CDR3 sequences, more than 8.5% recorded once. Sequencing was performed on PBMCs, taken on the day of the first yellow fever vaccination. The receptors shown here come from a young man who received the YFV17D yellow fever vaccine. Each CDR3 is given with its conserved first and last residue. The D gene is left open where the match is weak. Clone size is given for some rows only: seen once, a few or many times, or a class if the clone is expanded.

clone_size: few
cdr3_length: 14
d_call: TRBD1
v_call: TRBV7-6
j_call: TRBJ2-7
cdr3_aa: CASSREGQMYEQYF
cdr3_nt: TGTGCCAGCAGCCGCGAGGGACAGATGTACGAGCAGTACTTC

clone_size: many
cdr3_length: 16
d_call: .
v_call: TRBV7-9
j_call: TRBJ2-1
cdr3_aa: CASSPRTYSSYNEQFF
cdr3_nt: TGTGCCAGCAGCCCAAGGACGTATAGCTCCTACAATGAGCAGTTCTTC

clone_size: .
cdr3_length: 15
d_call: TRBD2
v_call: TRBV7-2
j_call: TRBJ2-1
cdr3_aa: CASKGNLAGGNEQFF
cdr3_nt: TGTGCCAGCAAGGGAAATTTGGCGGGGGGGAATGAGCAGTTCTTC

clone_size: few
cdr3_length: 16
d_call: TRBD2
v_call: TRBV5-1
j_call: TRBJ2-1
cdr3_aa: CASSLGLAVFYNEQFF
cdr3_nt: TGCGCCAGCAGCTTGGGACTAGCGGTTTTCTACAATGAGCAGTTCTTC

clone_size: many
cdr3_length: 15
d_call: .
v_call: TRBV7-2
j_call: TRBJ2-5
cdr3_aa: CASSSDRKPQETQYF
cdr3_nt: TGTGCCAGCAGTTCCGACAGGAAGCCTCAAGAGACCCAGTACTTC

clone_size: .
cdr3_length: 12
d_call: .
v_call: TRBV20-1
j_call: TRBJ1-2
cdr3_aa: CSASVGNYGYTF
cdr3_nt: TGCAGTGCTAGTGTAGGAAACTATGGCTACACCTTC

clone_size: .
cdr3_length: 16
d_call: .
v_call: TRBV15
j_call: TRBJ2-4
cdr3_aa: CATSRESGLDKNIQYF
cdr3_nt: TGTGCCACCAGCAGAGAATCAGGGTTAGACAAAAACATTCAGTACTTC

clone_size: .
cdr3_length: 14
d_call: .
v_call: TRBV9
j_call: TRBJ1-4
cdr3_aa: CASSGSPGDEKLFF
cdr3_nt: TGTGCCAGCAGCGGGAGCCCGGGGGATGAAAAACTGTTTTTT

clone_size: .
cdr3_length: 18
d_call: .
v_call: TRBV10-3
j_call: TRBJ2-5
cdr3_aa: CAFSLSTGFGLGQETQYF
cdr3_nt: TGTGCCTTCAGTTTATCTACAGGGTTTGGTTTGGGCCAAGAGACCCAGTACTTC

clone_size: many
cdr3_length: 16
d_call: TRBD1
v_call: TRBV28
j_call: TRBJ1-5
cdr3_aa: CASSLLWGQGRQPQHF
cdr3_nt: TGTGCCAGCAGTTTACTCTGGGGACAGGGACGTCAGCCCCAGCATTTT

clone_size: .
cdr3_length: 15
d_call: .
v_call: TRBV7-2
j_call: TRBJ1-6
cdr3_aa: CASSLRGRGNSPLHF
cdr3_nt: TGTGCCAGCAGCTTAAGGGGCAGGGGTAATTCACCCCTCCACTTT

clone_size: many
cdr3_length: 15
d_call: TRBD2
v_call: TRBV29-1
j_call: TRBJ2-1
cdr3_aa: CSVEPGPGGTNEQFF
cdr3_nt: TGCAGCGTTGAACCCGGGCCCGGGGGGACCAATGAGCAGTTCTTC

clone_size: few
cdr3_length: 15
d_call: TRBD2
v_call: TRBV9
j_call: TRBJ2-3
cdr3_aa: CASSVGGLAGDTQYF
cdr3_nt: TGTGCCAGCAGCGTAGGTGGACTAGCTGGGGATACGCAGTATTTT

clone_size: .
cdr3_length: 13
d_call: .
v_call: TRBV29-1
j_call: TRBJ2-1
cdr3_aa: CSVEDSVVDEQFF
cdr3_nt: TGCAGCGTTGAGGACTCCGTGGTCGATGAGCAGTTCTTC

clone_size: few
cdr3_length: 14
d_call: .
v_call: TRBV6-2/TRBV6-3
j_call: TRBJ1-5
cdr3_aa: CASSSSVVGQPQHF
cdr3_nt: TGTGCCAGCAGTTCTTCAGTAGTCGGTCAGCCCCAGCATTTT

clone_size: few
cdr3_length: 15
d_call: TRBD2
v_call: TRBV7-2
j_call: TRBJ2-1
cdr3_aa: CASRSSLTSASEQFF
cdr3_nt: TGTGCCAGCAGATCCTCGTTGACTAGCGCTAGTGAGCAGTTCTTC

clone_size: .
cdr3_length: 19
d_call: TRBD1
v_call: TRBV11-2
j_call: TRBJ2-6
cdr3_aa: CASGLLSGGMFSGANVLTF
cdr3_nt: TGTGCCAGCGGCCTACTTTCAGGGGGTATGTTCTCTGGGGCCAACGTCCTGACTTTC

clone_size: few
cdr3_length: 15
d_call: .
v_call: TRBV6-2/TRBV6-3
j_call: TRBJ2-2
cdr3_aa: CASERAQEYTGELFF
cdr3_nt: TGTGCCAGCGAACGAGCACAGGAATACACCGGGGAGCTGTTTTTT

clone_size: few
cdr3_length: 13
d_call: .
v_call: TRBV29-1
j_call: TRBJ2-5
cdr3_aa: CSVSYSYQETQYF
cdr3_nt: TGCAGCGTTTCCTACAGCTACCAAGAGACCCAGTACTTC

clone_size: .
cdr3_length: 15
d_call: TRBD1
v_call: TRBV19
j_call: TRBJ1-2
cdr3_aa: CASSPRTGGENGYTF
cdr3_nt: TGTGCCAGTAGTCCAAGGACAGGGGGCGAAAATGGCTACACCTTC

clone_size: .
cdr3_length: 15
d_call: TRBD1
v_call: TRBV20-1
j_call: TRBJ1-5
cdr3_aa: CSAMSGTGGGQPQHF
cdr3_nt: TGCAGTGCCATGTCGGGGACAGGGGGAGGACAGCCCCAGCATTTT

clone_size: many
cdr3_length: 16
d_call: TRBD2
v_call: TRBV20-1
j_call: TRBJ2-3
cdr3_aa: CSAPQLAGAYGDTQYF
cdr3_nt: TGCAGTGCTCCCCAACTAGCGGGGGCGTACGGGGATACGCAGTATTTT

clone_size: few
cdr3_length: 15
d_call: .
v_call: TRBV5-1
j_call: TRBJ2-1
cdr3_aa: CASSYPTGWSNEQFF
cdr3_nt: TGCGCCAGCAGCTACCCCACCGGGTGGTCCAATGAGCAGTTCTTC